This record looks at one TCR beta chain sequence and its context. V lost 4 bases, J lost 5 bases, and 11 bases lay in between. There are 13 residues in the CDR3. Germline V CDR1 and CDR2: SNHLY, FYNNEI. The sample comes from a study of control samples from healthy donors and cancer patients. Libraries were prepared by immunoSEQ multiplex PCR; TCRdb keeps only in-frame clonotypes and omits some of them. The sample carries around 81,000 clones, more than 80% recorded once. The TCR was taken from a woman between 25 and 40 years old in good health. Sequenced sample: blood. The J gene is TRBJ1-2, the V gene TRBV2; the D is unclear. CDR3 loop: CASSGLQAYGYTF. DNA for the CDR3: TGTGCCAGCAGTGGGCTACAAGCATATGGCTACACCTTC.